A single sample is the source of the 7 T cell receptor beta chains below, sequenced in a study of response to subunit inactivated influenza vaccine. TCRdb re-derived calls from the RT-PCR reads in MiXCR, one entry per CDR3 protein. The repertoire includes about 520,000 distinct CDR3 sequences, approximately 7.2% of them detected once, and around 12% sits in the top ten. The input for sequencing was PBMCs from blood, taken around 25 months after vaccination. The receptor source for this set is a man aged 45-69 years who received an inactivated influenza vaccine.

This clonotype was seen ten or more times. This chain uses TRBV3-1 with TRBJ2-1, with 12 nucleotides matching TRBD2. Germline V gene sequence: CDR1 LGHDT, CDR2 YNNKEL (reference sequence). The CDR3 spans 13 residues. With 6 bases clipped from V and 7 bases from J, the junction kept 1 base outside the gene matches. CDR3 loop: CASRGLAGNEQFF. CDR3 DNA sequence: TGTGCCAGCAGGGGACTAGCGGGTAATGAGCAGTTCTTC.

The CDR3 bases are TGTGCCAGCAGCTTAGAGGGGTTATCATATGGCTACACCTTC. Amino acid sequence: CASSLEGLSYGYTF. The gene calls are TRBV7-9 and TRBJ1-2; TRBD1 is a possible D gene (5 bases). CDR3 length equals 14 residues. Trimming shortened V by 1 base and J by 5 bases, and 11 bases separated the two germline ends. The V gene's germline CDR1 is SEHNR and CDR2 FQNEAQ (reference sequence).

This clonotype was counted ten times or more. The chain couples TRBV5-1 to TRBJ2-2; TRBD2 is a possible D gene (7 bases). The CDR3 is 14 residues long. Germline loops: CDR1 SGHRS, CDR2 YFSETQ. The V gene lost 2 bases and the J gene lost 5 bases, with 10 bases spanning the gap. Written as DNA, the CDR3 is TGCGCCAGCAGCTTACAGGGAGGGACCGGGGAGCTGTTTTTT. Protein: CASSLQGGTGELFF.

This clonotype was picked up a small number of times. The gene calls are TRBV11-1 and TRBJ2-1; D is perhaps TRBD1 (5 bases). CDR1 is SGHAT, CDR2 FQDESV, per germline (reference sequence). V was clipped by 3 bases and J by 3 bases, with 21 bases between them. This CDR3 contains 18 residues. CDR3 sequence reads: CASSFSRAPILFYNEQFF. CDR3 DNA sequence: TGTGCCAGCAGCTTCAGCAGGGCCCCCATCCTTTTCTACAATGAGCAGTTCTTC.

There are many counts of this clonotype. The V gene is TRBV7-6, the J gene TRBJ2-7, with D maybe TRBD1 (5 bases). V shed 5 bases and J shed 0 bases, with 11 bases lying between them. Germline V CDR1 and CDR2: SGHVS, FNYEAQ. This CDR3 is 14 amino acids long. Here the CDR3 reads CASSPGWSSYEQYF. For the CDR3, the DNA is TGTGCCAGCAGCCCAGGGTGGAGCTCCTACGAGCAGTACTTC.

This clonotype was seen only a few times. V is TRBV7-9 and J is TRBJ2-7; D may be TRBD2 (5 bases). This CDR3 has 15 residues. V shed 6 bases and J shed 6 bases, with 21 bases lying between them. Germline V lookup: CDR1 SEHNR, CDR2 FQNEAQ (reference sequence). In DNA form, the CDR3 reads TGTGCCAGCAGAGAAGACGGGATCCTCTCGGGCGAGCAGTACTTC. Its protein is CASREDGILSGEQYF.

This clonotype was recorded at least ten times. The genes are TRBV20-1 and TRBJ2-7; maybe TRBD2 (6 bases). V lost 6 bases and J lost 0, with 12 bases in between. The CDR3 consists of 13 residues. Germline values: CDR1 DFQATT, CDR2 SNEGSKA (reference sequence). The CDR3 here is CSAYSGLSYEQYF. The DNA of the CDR3 is TGCAGTGCCTATAGCGGACTCTCCTACGAGCAGTACTTC.